This paragraph covers one TCR beta chain sequence. Libraries were prepared by immunoSEQ multiplex PCR; TCRdb keeps only in-frame clonotypes and omits some of them. The sample lists about 89,000 clones, 75% to 90% occurring once. The data derive from a study of blood T cell repertoires in COVID-19. Study-level information: From the United States, Italy and Spain came samples of acute and convalescent COVID-19. The analysed material was cDNA or gDNA that came from T cells, B-cell-depleted T cells, or PBMCs.

This CDR3 has 15 amino acids. V dropped 6 bases and J dropped 9; count of bases not matched to a gene: 10. Germline CDR1 and CDR2: MNHEY and SMNVEV (reference sequence). The rearrangement joins TRBV27 to TRBJ2-1, with 11 bases fitting TRBD2. The receptor comes from a woman older than 75 with acute or convalescent COVID-19. Sequences were obtained from peripheral blood. For the CDR3, the DNA is TGTGCCAGCAGGGGGATAGCGGGGGGGCCGGGTGAGCAGTTCTTC. Protein product: CASRGIAGGPGEQFF.